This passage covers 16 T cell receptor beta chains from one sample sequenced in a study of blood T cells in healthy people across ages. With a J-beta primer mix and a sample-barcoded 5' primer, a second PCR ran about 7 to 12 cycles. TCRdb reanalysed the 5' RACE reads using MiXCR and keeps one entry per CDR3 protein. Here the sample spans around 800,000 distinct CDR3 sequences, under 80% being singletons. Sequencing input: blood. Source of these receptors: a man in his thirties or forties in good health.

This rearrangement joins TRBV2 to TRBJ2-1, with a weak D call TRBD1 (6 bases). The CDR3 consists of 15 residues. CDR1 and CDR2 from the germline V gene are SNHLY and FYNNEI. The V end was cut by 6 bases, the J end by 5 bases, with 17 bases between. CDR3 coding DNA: TGTGCCAGCAGAAAAAGTGACAGGACGCACAATGAGCAGTTCTTC. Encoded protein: CASRKSDRTHNEQFF.

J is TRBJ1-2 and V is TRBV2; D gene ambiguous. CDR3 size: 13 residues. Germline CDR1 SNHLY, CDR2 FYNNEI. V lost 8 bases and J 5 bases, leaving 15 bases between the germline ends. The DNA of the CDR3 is TGTGCCAGCGGGGAGCGGTCTCAGTATGGCTACACCTTC. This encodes CASGERSQYGYTF.

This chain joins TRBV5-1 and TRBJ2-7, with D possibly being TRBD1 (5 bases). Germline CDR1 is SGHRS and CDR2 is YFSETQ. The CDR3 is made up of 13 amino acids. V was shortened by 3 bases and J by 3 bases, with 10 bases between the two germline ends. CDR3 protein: CASSSNQGYEQYF. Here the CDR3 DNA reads TGCGCCAGCAGCTCGAACCAGGGCTACGAGCAGTACTTC.

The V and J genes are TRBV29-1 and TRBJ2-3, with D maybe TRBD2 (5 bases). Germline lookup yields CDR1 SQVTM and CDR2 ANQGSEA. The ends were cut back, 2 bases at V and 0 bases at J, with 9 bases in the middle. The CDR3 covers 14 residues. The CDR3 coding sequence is TGCAGCGTTGAACGGGGTCGTAGCACAGATACGCAGTATTTT. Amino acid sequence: CSVERGRSTDTQYF.

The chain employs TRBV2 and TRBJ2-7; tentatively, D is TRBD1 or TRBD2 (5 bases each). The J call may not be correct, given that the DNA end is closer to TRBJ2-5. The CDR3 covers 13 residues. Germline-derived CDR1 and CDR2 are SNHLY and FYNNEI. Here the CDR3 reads CASRGTGMETQYF. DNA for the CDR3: TGTGCCAGCCGGGGCACGGGGATGGAGACCCAGTACTTC.

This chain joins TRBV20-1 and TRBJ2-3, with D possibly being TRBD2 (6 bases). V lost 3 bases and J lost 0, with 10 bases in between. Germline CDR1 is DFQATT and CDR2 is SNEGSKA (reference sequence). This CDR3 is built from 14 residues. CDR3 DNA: TGCAGTGCTAGGGGGGGTATTAGCACAGATACGCAGTATTTT. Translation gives CSARGGISTDTQYF.

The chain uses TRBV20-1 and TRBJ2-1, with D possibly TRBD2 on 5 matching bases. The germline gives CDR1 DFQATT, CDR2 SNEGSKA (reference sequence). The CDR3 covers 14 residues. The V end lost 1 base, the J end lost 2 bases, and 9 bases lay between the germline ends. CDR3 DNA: TGCAGTGCTAGAGCGGACTTGACCTACAATGAGCAGTTCTTC. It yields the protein CSARADLTYNEQFF.

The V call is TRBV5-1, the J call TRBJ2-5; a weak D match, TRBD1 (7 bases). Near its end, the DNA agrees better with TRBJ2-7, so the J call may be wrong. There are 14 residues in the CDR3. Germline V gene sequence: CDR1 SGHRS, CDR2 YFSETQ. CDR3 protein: CASSLEGRGDEQYF. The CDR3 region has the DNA TGCGCCAGCAGCTTGGAGGGCAGGGGGGACGAGCAGTACTTC.

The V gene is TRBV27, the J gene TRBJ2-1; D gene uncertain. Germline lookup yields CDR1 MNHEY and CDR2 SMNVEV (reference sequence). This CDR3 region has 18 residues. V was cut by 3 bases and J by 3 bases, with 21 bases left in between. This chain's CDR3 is CASSFPHSTHKDYNEQFF. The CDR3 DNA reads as TGTGCCAGCAGTTTTCCCCACTCGACCCACAAGGACTACAATGAGCAGTTCTTC.

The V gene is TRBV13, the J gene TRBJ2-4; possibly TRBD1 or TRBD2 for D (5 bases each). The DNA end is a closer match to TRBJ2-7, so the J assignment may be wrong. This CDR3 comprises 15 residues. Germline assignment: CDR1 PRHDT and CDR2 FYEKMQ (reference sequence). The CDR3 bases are TGTGCCAGCAGCTCTAGGGACGCCGTTACCAACGAGCAGTACTTC. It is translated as CASSSRDAVTNEQYF.

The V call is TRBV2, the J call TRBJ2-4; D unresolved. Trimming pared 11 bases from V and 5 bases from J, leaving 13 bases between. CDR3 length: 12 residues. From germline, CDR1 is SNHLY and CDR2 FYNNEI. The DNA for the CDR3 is TGTGCCTCCAACTGGAGAGAAAACATTCAGTACTTC. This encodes CASNWRENIQYF.

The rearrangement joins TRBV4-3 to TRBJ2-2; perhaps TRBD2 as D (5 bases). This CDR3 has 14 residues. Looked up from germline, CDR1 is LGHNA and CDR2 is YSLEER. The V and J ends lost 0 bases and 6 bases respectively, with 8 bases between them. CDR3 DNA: TGCGCCAGCAGCCAAGATCTAGCTCCCGGGGAGCTGTTTTTT. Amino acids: CASSQDLAPGELFF.

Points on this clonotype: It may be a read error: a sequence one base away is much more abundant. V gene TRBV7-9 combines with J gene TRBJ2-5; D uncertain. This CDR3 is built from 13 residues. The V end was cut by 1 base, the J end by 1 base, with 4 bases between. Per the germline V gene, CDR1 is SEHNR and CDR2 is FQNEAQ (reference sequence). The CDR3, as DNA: TGTGCCAGCAGCTTAGTACCCCAAGAGACCCAGTACTTC. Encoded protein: CASSLVPQETQYF.

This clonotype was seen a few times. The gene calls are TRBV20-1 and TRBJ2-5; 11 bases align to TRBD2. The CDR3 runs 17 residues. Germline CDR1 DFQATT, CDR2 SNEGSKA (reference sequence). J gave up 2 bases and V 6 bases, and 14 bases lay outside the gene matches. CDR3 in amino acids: CSASTSGGGDRQETQYF. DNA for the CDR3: TGCAGTGCCTCAACTAGCGGGGGTGGGGACAGACAAGAGACCCAGTACTTC.

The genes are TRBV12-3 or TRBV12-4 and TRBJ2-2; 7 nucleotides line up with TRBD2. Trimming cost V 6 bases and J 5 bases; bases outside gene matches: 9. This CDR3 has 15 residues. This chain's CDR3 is CASRSSGSGTGELFF. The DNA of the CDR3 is TGTGCCAGCAGGTCTAGCGGTAGTGGGACCGGGGAGCTGTTTTTT.

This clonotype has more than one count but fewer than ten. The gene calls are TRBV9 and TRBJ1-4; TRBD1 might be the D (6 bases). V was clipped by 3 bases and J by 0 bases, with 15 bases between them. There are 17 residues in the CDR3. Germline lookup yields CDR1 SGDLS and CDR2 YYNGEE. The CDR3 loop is CASSEGEGTTTNEKLFF. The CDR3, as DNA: TGTGCCAGCAGCGAGGGAGAGGGGACAACAACTAATGAAAAACTGTTTTTT. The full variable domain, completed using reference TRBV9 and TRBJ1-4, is DSGVTQTPKHLITATGQRVTLRCSPRSGDLSVYWYQQSLDQGLQFLIQYYNGEERAKGNILERFSAQQFPDLHSELNLSSLELGDSALYFCASSEGEGTTTNEKLFFGSGTQLSVL.